This T cell receptor (beta chain) was sequenced during a study of CD8 T cells in Susac syndrome. Study-wide background: At the time of blood draw, patients with Susac syndrome were therapy-naive, receiving corticosteroids, or receiving intravenous immunoglobulin alone.

V trimming: 1 base; J trimming: 14 bases; junction bases outside the gene matches: 11. Germline V CDR1 and CDR2: SEHNR, FQNEAQ (reference sequence). The CDR3 runs 15 residues. RNA in amounts of about 0.45 to 1 ug was reverse transcribed with random hexamers. immunoSEQ multiplex PCR amplified TCR beta CDR3 across 54 Vbeta, 13 Jbeta. TCRdb used MiXCR to reprocess the immunoSEQ multiplex PCR reads, holding one entry per CDR3 protein. This table holds around 200,000 distinct CDR3 sequences, around 94% found once. Sequencing of TCR beta was performed on blood CD8+ T cells and on blood CD4+ T cells. TEMRA cells were FACS-enriched, with CD8+ and CD4+ T cells isolated negatively.

The rearrangement links TRBV7-9 to TRBJ2-1, with 10 bases identical to TRBD1. This sequence originates from a human donor with Susac syndrome. Sequenced input: CD4+ T cells from PBMCs. For the CDR3, the DNA is TGTGCCAGCAGCTTAGGATGGGGACAGGGGCGGGGAGAGTTCTTC. Protein: CASSLGWGQGRGEFF.